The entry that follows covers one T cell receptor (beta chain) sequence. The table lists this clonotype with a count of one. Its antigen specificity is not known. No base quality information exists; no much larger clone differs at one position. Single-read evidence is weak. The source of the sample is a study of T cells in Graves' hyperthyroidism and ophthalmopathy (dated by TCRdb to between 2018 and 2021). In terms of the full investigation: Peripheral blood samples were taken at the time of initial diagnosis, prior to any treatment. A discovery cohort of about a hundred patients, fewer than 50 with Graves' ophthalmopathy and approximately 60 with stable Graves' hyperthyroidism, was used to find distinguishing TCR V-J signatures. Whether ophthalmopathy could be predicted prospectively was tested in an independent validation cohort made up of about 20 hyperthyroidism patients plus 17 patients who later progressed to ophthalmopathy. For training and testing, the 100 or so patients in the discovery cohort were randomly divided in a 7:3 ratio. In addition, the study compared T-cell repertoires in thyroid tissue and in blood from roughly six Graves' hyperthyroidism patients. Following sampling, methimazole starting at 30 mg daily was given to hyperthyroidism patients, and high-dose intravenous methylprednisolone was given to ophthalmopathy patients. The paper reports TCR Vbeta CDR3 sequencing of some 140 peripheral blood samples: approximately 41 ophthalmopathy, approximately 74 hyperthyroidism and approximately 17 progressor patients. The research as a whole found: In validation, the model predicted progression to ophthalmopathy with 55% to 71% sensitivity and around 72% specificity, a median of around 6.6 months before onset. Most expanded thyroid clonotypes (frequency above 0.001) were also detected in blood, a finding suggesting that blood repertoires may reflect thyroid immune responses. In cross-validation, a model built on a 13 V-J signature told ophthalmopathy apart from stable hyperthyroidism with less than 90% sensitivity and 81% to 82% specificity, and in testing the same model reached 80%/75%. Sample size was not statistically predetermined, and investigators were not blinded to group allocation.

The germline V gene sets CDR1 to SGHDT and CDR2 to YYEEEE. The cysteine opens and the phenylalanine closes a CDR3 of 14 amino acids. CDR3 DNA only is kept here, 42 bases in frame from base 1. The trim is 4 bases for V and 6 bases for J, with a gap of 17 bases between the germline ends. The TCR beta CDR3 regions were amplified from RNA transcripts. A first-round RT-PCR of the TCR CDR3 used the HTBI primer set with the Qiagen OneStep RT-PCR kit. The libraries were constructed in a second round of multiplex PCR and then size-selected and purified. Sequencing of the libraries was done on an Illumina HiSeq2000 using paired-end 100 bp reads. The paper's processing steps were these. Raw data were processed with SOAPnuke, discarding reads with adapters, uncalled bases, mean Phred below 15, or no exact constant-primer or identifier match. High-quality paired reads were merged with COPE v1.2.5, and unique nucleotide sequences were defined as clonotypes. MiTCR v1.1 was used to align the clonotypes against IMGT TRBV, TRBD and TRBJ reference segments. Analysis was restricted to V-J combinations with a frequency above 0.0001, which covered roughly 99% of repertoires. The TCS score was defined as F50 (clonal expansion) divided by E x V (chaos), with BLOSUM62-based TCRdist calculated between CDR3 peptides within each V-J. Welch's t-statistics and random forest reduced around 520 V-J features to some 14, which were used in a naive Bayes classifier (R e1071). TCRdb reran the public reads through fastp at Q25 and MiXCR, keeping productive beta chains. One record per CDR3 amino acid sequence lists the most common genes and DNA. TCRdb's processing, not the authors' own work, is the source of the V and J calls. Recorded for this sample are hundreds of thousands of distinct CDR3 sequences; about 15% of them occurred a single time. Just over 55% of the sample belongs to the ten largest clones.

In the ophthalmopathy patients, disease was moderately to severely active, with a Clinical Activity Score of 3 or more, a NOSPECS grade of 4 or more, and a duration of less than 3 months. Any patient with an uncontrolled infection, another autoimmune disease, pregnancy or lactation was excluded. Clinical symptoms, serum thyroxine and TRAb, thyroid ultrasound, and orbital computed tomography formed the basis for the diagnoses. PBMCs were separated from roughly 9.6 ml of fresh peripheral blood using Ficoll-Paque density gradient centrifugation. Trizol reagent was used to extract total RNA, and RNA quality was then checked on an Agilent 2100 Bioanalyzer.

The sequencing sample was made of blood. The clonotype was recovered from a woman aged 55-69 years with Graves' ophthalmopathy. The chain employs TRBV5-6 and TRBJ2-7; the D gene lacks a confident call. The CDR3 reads CASSLRPTPLEQYF. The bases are TGTGCCAGCAGCCTTAGACCGACACCTCTCGAGCAGTACTTC.